Listed below are T cell receptor beta chains from one sample, sequenced in a study of Tregs in tolerant kidney transplant recipients. TCRdb keeps only in-frame clones here, not all; method: immunoSEQ multiplex PCR. The sample lists about 52,000 clones, roughly nine tenths occurring once. The sample here was CD8+ T cells from blood (PBMCs), taken 24 months after the transplant. These receptors were collected from a human patient who received a combined kidney and bone marrow transplant. Some T cells may have come from the graft donor. The CDR3 runs from the conserved cysteine through the conserved F or W. D genes are given only for firm matches. A row's size may be missing; if present it is once, few, many or a size class.

TRBV7-7,TRBJ2-7,TRBD1,14,.,CASSEGGTGSEQYF,TGTGCCAGCAGCGAGGGCGGGACAGGGTCCGAGCAGTACTTC
TRBV27,TRBJ2-2,.,12,once,CASSLTYGELFF,TGTGCCAGCAGTTTAACATACGGGGAGCTGTTTTTT
TRBV6-4,TRBJ2-3,.,15,.,CASSDTRDSTDTQYF,TGTGCCAGCAGCGATACCAGGGATAGCACAGATACGCAGTATTTT
TRBV19,TRBJ2-7,TRBD2,14,.,CASSLAGDSYEQYF,TGTGCCAGTAGCCTAGCGGGGGACTCCTACGAGCAGTACTTC
TRBV7-6,TRBJ2-2,.,14,.,CASSDGADTGELFF,TGTGCCAGCAGCGACGGAGCAGACACCGGGGAGCTGTTTTTT
TRBV7-9,TRBJ1-1,.,15,.,CASSLNLGGNTEAFF,TGTGCCAGCAGCTTAAATCTGGGGGGTAACACTGAAGCTTTCTTT
TRBV15,TRBJ2-7,TRBD1,14,.,CATSRDRQGYEQYF,TGTGCCACCAGCAGAGACAGACAGGGCTACGAGCAGTACTTC
TRBV9,TRBJ2-7,.,14,.,CASSVAGETYEQYF,TGTGCCAGCAGCGTAGCTGGGGAGACCTACGAGCAGTACTTC
TRBV27,TRBJ2-7,.,14,.,CASSDKLTAYEQYF,TGTGCCAGCAGTGACAAGCTGACAGCATACGAGCAGTACTTC
TRBV10-3,TRBJ2-7,TRBD2,14,.,CAIGRLGRTYEQYF,TGTGCCATCGGCCGCCTCGGGAGGACCTACGAGCAGTACTTC
TRBV6-5,TRBJ1-1,TRBD1,15,.,CASSHPGQGIPEAFF,TGTGCCAGCAGCCACCCGGGACAGGGGATTCCGGAAGCTTTCTTT
TRBV11-3,TRBJ2-3,TRBD2,18,once,CASSSDGTSGGWADTQYF,TGTGCCAGCAGCTCTGACGGGACTAGCGGGGGCTGGGCCGATACGCAGTATTTT
TRBV4-3,TRBJ2-3,.,16,once,CASSRTERLSTDTQYF,TGCGCCAGCAGCCGGACAGAGCGGTTAAGCACAGATACGCAGTATTTT
TRBV28,TRBJ2-7,.,15,.,CASSLRPGSSYEQYF,TGTGCCAGCAGTTTAAGGCCAGGGTCGTCCTACGAGCAGTACTTC
TRBV9,TRBJ2-1,TRBD1,19,.,CASSVGQGGIKSLYNEQFF,TGTGCCAGCAGCGTCGGACAGGGAGGCATTAAGAGTCTCTACAATGAGCAGTTCTTC
TRBV5-6,TRBJ2-7,.,15,.,CASSLAMEVPYEQYF,TGTGCCAGCAGCTTGGCCATGGAGGTACCCTACGAGCAGTACTTC
TRBV10-3,TRBJ2-7,TRBD2,20,.,CAISEAQGLAGGPSSYEQYF,TGTGCCATCAGTGAGGCCCAGGGACTAGCGGGAGGCCCGAGCTCCTACGAGCAGTACTTC
TRBV16,TRBJ2-5,TRBD2,17,.,CASSQGLAGPLQETQYF,TGTGCCAGCAGCCAAGGACTAGCGGGGCCGTTACAAGAGACCCAGTACTTC
TRBV9,TRBJ1-2,.,14,large,CASSVGGGEYGYTF,TGTGCCAGCAGCGTAGGCGGAGGAGAGTATGGCTACACCTTC
TRBV19,TRBJ2-1,.,17,.,CASSIDLFEESYNEQFF,TGTGCCAGTAGTATAGATCTTTTTGAGGAGTCCTACAATGAGCAGTTCTTC
TRBV5-8,TRBJ1-6,.,14,.,CASSLGGSYSPLHF,TGTGCCAGCAGCTTGGGAGGGAGTTATTCCCCCCTCCACTTT
TRBV4-3,TRBJ2-1,.,16,.,CASSQAGEGENNEQFF,TGCGCCAGCAGCCAAGCAGGAGAGGGGGAGAACAATGAGCAGTTCTTC
TRBV25-1,TRBJ2-2,TRBD2,17,.,CASSEGLAAGLTGELFF,TGTGCCAGCAGTGAAGGACTAGCGGCTGGGCTCACCGGGGAGCTGTTTTTT
TRBV5-1,TRBJ2-7,TRBD2,14,.,CASSSGGNSYEQYF,TGCGCCAGCAGCTCGGGAGGAAACTCCTACGAGCAGTACTTC
TRBV13,TRBJ1-5,.,15,.,CASSLGTGGSQPQHF,TGTGCCAGCAGCTTAGGGACAGGTGGGAGTCAGCCCCAGCATTTT
TRBV6-1,TRBJ1-2,.,15,.,CASTPWGGLLYGYTF,TGTGCCAGCACCCCCTGGGGGGGACTCCTCTATGGCTACACCTTC
TRBV4-3,TRBJ2-3,.,14,.,CASSQRALTDTQYF,TGCGCCAGCAGCCAACGAGCTTTGACAGATACGCAGTATTTT
TRBV28,TRBJ1-5,TRBD1,14,.,CASSWGQGNQPQHF,TGTGCCAGCAGTTGGGGACAGGGCAATCAGCCCCAGCATTTT
TRBV7-9,TRBJ1-2,.,15,medium-sized,CASSLDNQAPHGYTF,TGTGCCAGCAGCTTAGATAATCAGGCCCCACATGGCTACACCTTC
TRBV7-6,TRBJ2-7,.,14,.,CASSLGAISYEQYF,TGTGCCAGCAGCTTGGGGGCGATCTCCTACGAGCAGTACTTC
TRBV7-9,TRBJ1-2,.,13,.,CASRTEQDYGYTF,TGTGCCAGCCGCACAGAACAGGACTATGGCTACACCTTC
TRBV4-3,TRBJ2-3,TRBD2,16,.,CASSHQPSGNTDTQYF,TGCGCCAGCAGCCATCAACCTAGCGGGAACACAGATACGCAGTATTTT
TRBV7-2,TRBJ2-7,TRBD2,16,.,CASSFSGGPRSYEQYF,TGTGCCAGCAGCTTTAGCGGGGGGCCCCGCTCCTACGAGCAGTACTTC
TRBV5-6,TRBJ1-2,.,13,.,CASTLNSGYGYTF,TGTGCCAGCACCCTGAATTCCGGCTATGGCTACACCTTC
TRBV7-9,TRBJ2-1,TRBD2,19,.,CASSLQPGLALSSYNEQFF,TGTGCCAGCAGCTTACAGCCGGGACTAGCTTTGAGCTCCTACAATGAGCAGTTCTTC
TRBV9,TRBJ2-3,TRBD2,16,.,CASSAGRATVFGTQYF,TGTGCCAGCAGCGCCGGGAGGGCCACGGTTTTTGGTACGCAGTATTTT
TRBV9,TRBJ1-1,.,13,.,CASSVVPTGEAFF,TGTGCCAGCAGCGTAGTTCCTACAGGGGAAGCTTTCTTT
TRBV7-8,TRBJ2-5,TRBD1,16,.,CASSSLGQGGWETQYF,TGTGCCAGCAGCTCCCTGGGACAGGGTGGTTGGGAGACCCAGTACTTC
TRBV6-1,TRBJ1-1,TRBD1,12,few,CASNPGQGSAFF,TGTGCCAGCAACCCGGGACAGGGATCAGCTTTCTTT
TRBV5-1,TRBJ2-2,TRBD2,16,.,CASSQRLAGETGELFF,TGCGCCAGCAGCCAGAGACTAGCGGGAGAAACCGGGGAGCTGTTTTTT
TRBV9,TRBJ2-7,.,13,.,CASSAGLSYEQYF,TGTGCCAGCAGCGCAGGACTATCCTACGAGCAGTACTTC
TRBV7-6,TRBJ1-1,.,15,.,CASSYQPGEITEAFF,TGTGCCAGCAGCTACCAGCCAGGTGAGATCACCGAAGCTTTCTTT
TRBV4-2,TRBJ2-7,.,14,.,CASSPSVRAYEQYF,TGTGCCAGCAGCCCCTCGGTCAGGGCGTACGAGCAGTACTTC
TRBV11-2,TRBJ1-6,.,16,.,CASRPRGYMVPSPLHF,TGTGCCAGCAGGCCAAGAGGATATATGGTTCCTTCCCCCCTCCACTTT
TRBV9,TRBJ2-1,TRBD2,17,.,CASSVEGTSNSYNEQFF,TGTGCCAGCAGCGTAGAGGGGACTAGCAACTCCTACAATGAGCAGTTCTTC
TRBV10-2,TRBJ2-7,TRBD2,14,.,CASSDTGGPYEQYF,TGCGCCAGCAGTGATACGGGAGGGCCCTACGAGCAGTACTTC
TRBV9,TRBJ1-5,TRBD1,17,.,CASSEHPGQGGNQPQHF,TGTGCCAGCAGCGAACACCCGGGACAGGGAGGCAATCAGCCCCAGCATTTT
TRBV7-2,TRBJ2-5,.,15,.,CASSFDSSSQETQYF,TGTGCCAGCAGCTTCGACAGTAGTTCTCAAGAGACCCAGTACTTC
TRBV27,TRBJ1-1,.,12,.,CASSLRSGEAFF,TGTGCCAGCAGTTTGAGGTCCGGTGAAGCTTTCTTT
TRBV4-1,TRBJ2-5,.,15,.,CASSQDPWSQETQYF,TGCGCCAGCAGCCAAGATCCCTGGAGTCAAGAGACCCAGTACTTC
TRBV28,TRBJ1-1,TRBD1,15,.,CASSFSHRGSTEAFF,TGTGCCAGCAGTTTCTCCCACAGGGGATCCACTGAAGCTTTCTTT
TRBV9,TRBJ2-7,TRBD2,14,.,CASSVGLAGYEQYF,TGTGCCAGCAGCGTAGGGCTAGCGGGCTACGAGCAGTACTTC
TRBV6-4,TRBJ1-1,.,13,once,CASSDGAWTEAFF,TGTGCCAGCAGTGACGGGGCATGGACTGAAGCTTTCTTT
TRBV14,TRBJ1-4,.,13,few,CASSQDGGHRRFF,TGTGCCAGCAGCCAAGATGGTGGGCACAGACGGTTTTTT
TRBV7-3,TRBJ2-2,TRBD1,15,.,CASSLDRENTGELFF,TGTGCCAGCAGCTTAGACAGGGAGAACACCGGGGAGCTGTTTTTT